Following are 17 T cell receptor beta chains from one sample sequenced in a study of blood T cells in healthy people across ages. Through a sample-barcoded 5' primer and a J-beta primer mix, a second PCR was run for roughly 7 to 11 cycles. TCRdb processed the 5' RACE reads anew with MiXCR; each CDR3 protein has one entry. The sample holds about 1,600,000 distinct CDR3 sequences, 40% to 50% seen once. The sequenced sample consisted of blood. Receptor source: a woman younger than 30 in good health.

This CDR3 reads CSARWDQETQYF. The DNA for the CDR3 is TGCAGTGCTAGGTGGGACCAAGAGACCCAGTACTTC. The gene calls are TRBV20-1 and TRBJ2-5; D gene uncertain. V lost 3 bases and J 0 bases, leaving 5 bases between the germline ends. The CDR3 runs to 12 residues. CDR1 and CDR2 (germline): DFQATT, SNEGSKA (reference sequence).

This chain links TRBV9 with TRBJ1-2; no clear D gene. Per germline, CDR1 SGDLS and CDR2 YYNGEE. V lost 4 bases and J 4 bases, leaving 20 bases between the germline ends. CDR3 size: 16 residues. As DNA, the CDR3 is TGTGCCAGCAGCCTTATGGACGGCGGATCGGGCTATGGCTACACCTTC. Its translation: CASSLMDGGSGYGYTF.

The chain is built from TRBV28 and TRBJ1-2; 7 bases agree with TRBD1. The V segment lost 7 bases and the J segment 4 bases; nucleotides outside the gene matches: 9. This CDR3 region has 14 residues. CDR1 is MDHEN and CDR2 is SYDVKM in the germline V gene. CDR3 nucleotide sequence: TGTGCCAGCACCTCCCGGACAGGTCGCTATGGCTACACCTTC. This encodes CASTSRTGRYGYTF.

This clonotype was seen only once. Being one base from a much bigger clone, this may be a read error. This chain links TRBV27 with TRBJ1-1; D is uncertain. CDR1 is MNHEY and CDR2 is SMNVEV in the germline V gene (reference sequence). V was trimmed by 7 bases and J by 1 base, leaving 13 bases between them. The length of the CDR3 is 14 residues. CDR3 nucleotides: TGTGCCAGCATAGGACGGGCCGGGAACACTGAAGCTTTCTTT. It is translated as CASIGRAGNTEAFF.

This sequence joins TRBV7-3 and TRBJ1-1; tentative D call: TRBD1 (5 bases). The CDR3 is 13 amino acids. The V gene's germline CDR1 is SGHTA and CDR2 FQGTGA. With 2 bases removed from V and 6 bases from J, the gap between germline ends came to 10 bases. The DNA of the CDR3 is TGTGCCAGCAGCTTAGCAAGAGGGGCTGAAGCTTTCTTT. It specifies CASSLARGAEAFF.

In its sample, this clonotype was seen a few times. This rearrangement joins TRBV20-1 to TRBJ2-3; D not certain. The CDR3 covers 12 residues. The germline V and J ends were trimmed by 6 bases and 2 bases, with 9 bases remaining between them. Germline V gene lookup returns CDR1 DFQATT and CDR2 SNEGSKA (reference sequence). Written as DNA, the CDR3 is TGCAGTGCAGGCGTACTCACAGATACGCAGTATTTT. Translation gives CSAGVLTDTQYF.

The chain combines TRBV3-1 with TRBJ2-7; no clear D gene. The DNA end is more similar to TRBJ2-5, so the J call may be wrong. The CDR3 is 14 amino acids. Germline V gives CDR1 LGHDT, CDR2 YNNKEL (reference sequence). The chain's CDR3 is CASSHRSIEETQYF. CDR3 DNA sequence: TGTGCCAGCAGCCATCGGTCGATTGAAGAGACCCAGTACTTC.

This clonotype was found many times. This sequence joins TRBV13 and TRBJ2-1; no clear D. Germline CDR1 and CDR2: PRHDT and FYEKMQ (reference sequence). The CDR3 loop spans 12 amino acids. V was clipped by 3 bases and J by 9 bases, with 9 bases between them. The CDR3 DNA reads TGTGCCAGCAGCTTGGATCTGGGTGAGCAGTTCTTC. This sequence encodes CASSLDLGEQFF.

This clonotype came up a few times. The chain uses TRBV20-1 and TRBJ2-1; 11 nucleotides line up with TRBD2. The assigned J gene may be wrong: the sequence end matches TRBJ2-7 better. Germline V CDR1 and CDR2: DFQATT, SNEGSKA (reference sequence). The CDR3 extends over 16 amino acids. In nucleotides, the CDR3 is TGCAGTGCTCACGCCATAGCGGGAGGGCTGGTCCGCGAGCAGTACTTC. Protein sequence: CSAHAIAGGLVREQYF.

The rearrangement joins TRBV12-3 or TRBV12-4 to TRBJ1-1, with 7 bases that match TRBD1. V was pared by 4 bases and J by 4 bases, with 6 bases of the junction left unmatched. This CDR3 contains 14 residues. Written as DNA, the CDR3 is TGTGCCAGCAGTTGGGCAGCAGGGGGCACTGAAGCTTTCTTT. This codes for CASSWAAGGTEAFF.

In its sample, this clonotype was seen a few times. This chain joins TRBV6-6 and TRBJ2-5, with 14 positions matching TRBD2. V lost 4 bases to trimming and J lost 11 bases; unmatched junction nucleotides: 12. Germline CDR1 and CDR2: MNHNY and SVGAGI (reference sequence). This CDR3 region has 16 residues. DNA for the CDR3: TGTGCCAGCAGTTCCGAGGGGACTAGCGGGAGTCCGGCGCAGTACTTC. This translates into CASSSEGTSGSPAQYF.

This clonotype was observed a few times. The CDR3 spells CSVEPGSGEAFF. The CDR3, as DNA: TGCAGCGTTGAACCAGGGTCCGGTGAAGCTTTCTTT. The chain couples TRBV29-1 to TRBJ1-1; D may be TRBD1 (5 bases). CDR3 length equals 12 residues. The germline V gene encodes CDR1 SQVTM and CDR2 ANQGSEA. The germline V and J ends were trimmed by 2 bases and 7 bases, with 11 bases remaining between them.

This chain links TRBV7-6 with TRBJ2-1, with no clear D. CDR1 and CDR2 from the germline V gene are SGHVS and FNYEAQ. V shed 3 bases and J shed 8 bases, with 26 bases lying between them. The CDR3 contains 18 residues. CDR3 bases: TGTGCCAGCAGCTTCCTGACGGGCCTCGAACCCATGGTGGATGAGCAGTTCTTC. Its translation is CASSFLTGLEPMVDEQFF.

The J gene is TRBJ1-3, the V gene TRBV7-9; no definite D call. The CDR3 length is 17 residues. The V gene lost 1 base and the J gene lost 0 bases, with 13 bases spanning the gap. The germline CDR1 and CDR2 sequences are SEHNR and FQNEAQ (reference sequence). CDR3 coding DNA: TGTGCCAGCAGCTTAGTTTCCGATGCGAGCTCTGGAAACACCATATATTTT. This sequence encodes CASSLVSDASSGNTIYF.

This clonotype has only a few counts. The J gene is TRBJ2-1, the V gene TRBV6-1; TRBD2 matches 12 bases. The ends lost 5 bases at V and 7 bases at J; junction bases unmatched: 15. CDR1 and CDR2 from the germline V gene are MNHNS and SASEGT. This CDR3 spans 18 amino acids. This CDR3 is CASSPPALAGGPRNEQFF. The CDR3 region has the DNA TGTGCCAGCAGTCCCCCGGCGCTAGCGGGGGGGCCTAGGAATGAGCAGTTCTTC.

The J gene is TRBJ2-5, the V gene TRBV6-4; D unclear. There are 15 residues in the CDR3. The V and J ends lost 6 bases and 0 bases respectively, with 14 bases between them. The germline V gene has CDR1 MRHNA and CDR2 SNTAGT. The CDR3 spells CASRRRAADQETQYF. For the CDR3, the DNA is TGTGCCAGCAGAAGAAGGGCAGCCGACCAAGAGACCCAGTACTTC.

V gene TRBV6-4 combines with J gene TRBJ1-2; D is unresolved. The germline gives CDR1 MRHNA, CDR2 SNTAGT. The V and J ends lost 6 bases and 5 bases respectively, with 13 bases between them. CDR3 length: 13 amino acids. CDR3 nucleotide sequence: TGTGCCAGCAGGGCCTCCCCGGGGTATGGCTACACCTTC. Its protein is CASRASPGYGYTF.